The 24 T cell receptor beta chains reported below all come from one sample, sequenced in a study of blood T cell repertoires in COVID-19. Sequencing used immunoSEQ multiplex PCR; TCRdb keeps in-frame clones, though not all of them. The sample lists roughly 300,000 clones; 80% to 95% were seen once. The sample taken for sequencing was PBMCs or T cells enriched from blood (not recorded which). The receptors were gathered from a woman between 25 and 40 years old who had recovered from COVID-19.

This chain links TRBV5-4 with TRBJ1-4, with D perhaps TRBD1 (6 bases). Germline V gene sequence: CDR1 SGHNT, CDR2 YYREEE (reference sequence). The CDR3 totals 14 residues. V shed 0 bases and J shed 3 bases, with 6 bases lying between them. Here the CDR3 DNA reads TGTGCCAGCAGCTTGGACAGGGCTAATGAAAAACTGTTTTTT. Protein product: CASSLDRANEKLFF.

The J gene is TRBJ1-2, the V gene TRBV19; tentative D call: TRBD1 (6 bases). V dropped 1 base and J dropped 0 bases, with 18 bases sitting between them. The CDR3 covers 18 residues. Germline V gives CDR1 LNHDA, CDR2 SQIVND (reference sequence). Here the CDR3 DNA reads TGTGCCAGTAGTATAGCCGGGACACATAGCACCGCTAACTATGGCTACACCTTC. Translation: CASSIAGTHSTANYGYTF. Full variable domain (outside the CDR3, taken from reference TRBV19 and TRBJ1-2): DGGITQSPKYLFRKEGQNVTLSCEQNLNHDAMYWYRQDPGQGLRLIYYSQIVNDFQKGDIAEGYSVSREKKESFPLTVTSAQKNPTAFYLCASSIAGTHSTANYGYTFGSGTRLTVV.

J is TRBJ2-7 and V is TRBV6-1, with 10 bases aligning to TRBD1. V was clipped by 3 bases and J by 4 bases; unmatched bases: 3. CDR3 length: 14 amino acids. Germline V gene lookup returns CDR1 MNHNS and CDR2 SASEGT. The CDR3 DNA reads TGTGCCAGCAGTGAGGGGACAGGGGTTTACGAGCAGTACTTC. Residues: CASSEGTGVYEQYF.

V gene TRBV6-5 combines with J gene TRBJ2-1; D remains unclear. Germline V gives CDR1 MNHEY, CDR2 SVGAGI. V was pared by 6 bases and J by 7 bases, with 7 bases between. The CDR3 has 11 residues. The CDR3 region is CASSGENEQFF. As DNA, the CDR3 is TGTGCCAGCAGCGGAGAGAATGAGCAGTTCTTC.

The chain recombines TRBV12-3 or TRBV12-4 with TRBJ1-5; no reliable D call. Deletions cut 8 bases from V and 3 bases from J, with 11 bases between. The CDR3 consists of 13 residues. The CDR3 loop is CASGSTINQPQHF. CDR3 bases: TGTGCCAGCGGCAGTACGATCAATCAGCCCCAGCATTTT.

The V and J genes are TRBV7-8 and TRBJ2-5, with TRBD2 matching over 13 bases. Germline CDR1 and CDR2: SGHVS and FQNEAQ. The trim removed 4 bases at V and 4 bases at J, leaving 9 bases unmatched. This CDR3 spans 17 amino acids. The CDR3 coding sequence is TGTGCCAGCAGCTCTCAAGGACTAGCGGGAGTTTCAGAGACCCAGTACTTC. This translates into CASSSQGLAGVSETQYF.

The chain links TRBV4-2 to TRBJ2-5; D not resolved. V gave up 1 base and J gave up 2 bases, with 8 bases separating them. This CDR3 has 14 residues. Germline V gives CDR1 LGHNA, CDR2 YNFKEQ. Written as DNA, the CDR3 is TGTGCCAGCAGCCAAGGAGCTACGCAAGAGACCCAGTACTTC. This translates into CASSQGATQETQYF.

The gene calls are TRBV6-5 and TRBJ2-5; D may be TRBD2 (5 bases). This CDR3 has 16 amino acids. The ends were cut back, 4 bases at V and 4 bases at J, with 19 bases in the middle. Germline-derived CDR1 and CDR2 are MNHEY and SVGAGI. The CDR3 DNA sequence: TGTGCCAGCAGTTCGGACTGGGCGGCTCGATTAGAGACCCAGTACTTC. It encodes CASSSDWAARLETQYF.

The V call is TRBV19, the J call TRBJ2-2; 14 bases line up with TRBD2. Germline V gene sequence: CDR1 LNHDA, CDR2 SQIVND (reference sequence). The CDR3 length is 19 residues. Trimming removed 11 bases from V and 1 base from J; junction bases left unmatched: 15. The CDR3 DNA reads as TGTGCCTCTTCAACCGGGACTAGCGGGAGATTAGTGAACACCGGGGAGCTGTTTTTT. Protein product: CASSTGTSGRLVNTGELFF.

J is TRBJ2-3 and V is TRBV11-2; 9 positions agree with TRBD2. The CDR3 spans 14 residues. The J segment lost 1 base and the V segment lost 4 bases, leaving 0 bases of the junction unmatched. Germline V CDR1 and CDR2: SGHAT, FQNNGV. DNA of the CDR3: TGTGCCAGCAGCTGGACTAGCGGCACAGATACGCAGTATTTT. Encoded protein: CASSWTSGTDTQYF.

This chain joins TRBV29-1 and TRBJ2-5; the match to TRBD2 covers 15 bases. With V trimmed by 6 bases and J by 5 bases, 7 bases remained unmatched. Germline loops: CDR1 SQVTM, CDR2 ANQGSEA. CDR3 length: 15 amino acids. CDR3 amino acids: CSVRTSGRAGETQYF. CDR3 in DNA: TGCAGCGTGCGGACTAGCGGGAGGGCCGGGGAGACCCAGTACTTC.

The chain is built from TRBV10-1 and TRBJ2-7, with D perhaps matching TRBD1 (6 bases). CDR1 is WNHNN and CDR2 is SYGVQD in the germline V gene (reference sequence). This CDR3 is built from 14 residues. V was cut by 8 bases and J by 1 base, with 15 bases left in between. The CDR3 loop reads CASADHRDSYEQYF. The CDR3 DNA reads as TGCGCCAGCGCCGATCACAGGGATTCCTACGAGCAGTACTTC.

A note on this clone: Compared with germline, one end of the junction differs, possibly owing to a read error. V usage is TRBV11-3 and J usage is TRBJ1-1; D gene unclear. The CDR3 is made up of 13 amino acids. The germline V gene has CDR1 SGHNT and CDR2 YENEEA. The CDR3 spells CASSQPPGGETFF. CDR3 sequence (DNA): TGTGCCAGCAGCCAACCCCCCGGCGGTGAAACTTTCTTT.

CDR3 in DNA: TGTGCCAGCAGTTACCCCGGGACAGGGGGTGGTCAGCCCCAGCATTTT. It yields the protein CASSYPGTGGGQPQHF. V and J are TRBV28 and TRBJ1-5; 11 positions agree with TRBD1. CDR1 is MDHEN and CDR2 is SYDVKM in the germline V gene. This CDR3 has 16 amino acids. The V gene end was trimmed by 4 bases and the J gene end by 6 bases; junction bases not matched to a gene: 8.

The V and J genes are TRBV6-5 and TRBJ1-2, with 8 bases identical to TRBD1. The CDR3 loop spans 12 amino acids. The V gene end was trimmed by 6 bases and the J gene end by 8 bases; junction bases not matched to a gene: 5. Germline V gives CDR1 MNHEY, CDR2 SVGAGI. The CDR3 loop is CASRDRVGGYTF. The CDR3 coding sequence is TGTGCCAGCAGGGACAGGGTAGGAGGCTACACCTTC.

The chain has TRBV28 and TRBJ2-3; 15 bases agree with TRBD2. Germline CDR1 is MDHEN and CDR2 is SYDVKM. This CDR3 comprises 15 residues. Trimming took 6 bases from V and 4 from J; bases not matched to a gene: 2. CDR3 nucleotide sequence: TGTGCCAGCAGGAGGACTAGCGGGAGGGCAGATACGCAGTATTTT. This codes for CASRRTSGRADTQYF.

The genes are TRBV27 and TRBJ2-5, with D possibly TRBD2 on 5 matching bases. Between the trimmed V and J ends, which lost 6 bases and 7 bases, there was a span of 18 bases. CDR1 is MNHEY, CDR2 SMNVEV, per germline (reference sequence). This CDR3 has 14 amino acids. CDR3 sequence (DNA): TGTGCCAGCAGCCACAACACTCCCGGAGGGACCCAGTACTTC. As protein: CASSHNTPGGTQYF.

V and J are TRBV7-2 and TRBJ2-1; TRBD1 matches 8 bases. The CDR3 has 15 residues. The J segment lost 4 bases and the V segment lost 7 bases, leaving 9 bases of the junction unmatched. The germline V gene encodes CDR1 SGHTA and CDR2 FQGNSA. CDR3 nucleotide sequence: TGTGCCAGCATCCCGGGGAGACAGGGGTACAATGAGCAGTTCTTC. This sequence encodes CASIPGRQGYNEQFF.

The rearrangement links TRBV6-2 or TRBV6-3 to TRBJ2-7, with 13 bases fitting TRBD2. J gave up 6 bases and V 4 bases, and 6 bases lay outside the gene matches. This CDR3 is built from 15 residues. Germline loops: CDR1 MNHEY, CDR2 SVGEGT. CDR3 DNA: TGTGCCAGCAGTTTCTCCTGGACTAGCGGGAGCGAGCAGTACTTC. It codes for CASSFSWTSGSEQYF.

The V call is TRBV6-2 or TRBV6-3, the J call TRBJ2-7, with 11 bases aligning to TRBD2. V was clipped by 9 bases and J by 6 bases; unmatched bases: 4. CDR1 and CDR2 (germline): MNHEY, SVGEGT. The CDR3 spans 12 residues. The CDR3 spells CASSGRASEQYF. DNA of the CDR3: TGTGCCAGTAGCGGGAGGGCCAGCGAGCAGTACTTC.

The V and J genes are TRBV7-8 and TRBJ1-5; D not certain. The germline V gene has CDR1 SGHVS and CDR2 FQNEAQ. V lost 5 bases, J lost 3 bases, and 14 bases lay in between. The CDR3 consists of 15 residues. CDR3 bases: TGTGCCAGCAGCGTCACCGGGGAACTCAATCAGCCCCAGCATTTT. It encodes CASSVTGELNQPQHF.

This chain connects TRBV3-1 (or the pseudogene TRBV3-2) to TRBJ2-6, with D possibly TRBD1 on 6 matching bases. Germline values: CDR1 LGHDT, CDR2 YNNKEL (reference sequence). Deletions cut 4 bases from V and 1 base from J, with 26 bases between. The CDR3 consists of 21 residues. CDR3 sequence: CASSPTSPQGVILSGANVLTF. DNA of the CDR3: TGTGCCAGCAGCCCAACTTCCCCACAGGGTGTTATTTTATCTGGGGCCAACGTCCTGACTTTC.

The V and J genes are TRBV19 and TRBJ2-2; 7 nucleotides match TRBD1. The CDR3 is made up of 15 amino acids. Germline lookup yields CDR1 LNHDA and CDR2 SQIVND (reference sequence). Trimming cost V 3 bases and J 0 bases; bases outside gene matches: 1. The CDR3 is CASSIGTANTGELFF. The DNA of the CDR3 is TGTGCCAGTAGTATCGGGACAGCGAACACCGGGGAGCTGTTTTTT.

The chain joins TRBV10-3 to TRBJ2-5, with D possibly matching TRBD2 (6 bases). V was pared by 4 bases and J by 4 bases, with 10 bases between. The CDR3 is 13 amino acids. The germline CDR1 and CDR2 sequences are ENHRY and SYGVKD. The CDR3: CAISAQGGETQYF. DNA of the CDR3: TGTGCCATCAGTGCGCAGGGAGGAGAGACCCAGTACTTC.